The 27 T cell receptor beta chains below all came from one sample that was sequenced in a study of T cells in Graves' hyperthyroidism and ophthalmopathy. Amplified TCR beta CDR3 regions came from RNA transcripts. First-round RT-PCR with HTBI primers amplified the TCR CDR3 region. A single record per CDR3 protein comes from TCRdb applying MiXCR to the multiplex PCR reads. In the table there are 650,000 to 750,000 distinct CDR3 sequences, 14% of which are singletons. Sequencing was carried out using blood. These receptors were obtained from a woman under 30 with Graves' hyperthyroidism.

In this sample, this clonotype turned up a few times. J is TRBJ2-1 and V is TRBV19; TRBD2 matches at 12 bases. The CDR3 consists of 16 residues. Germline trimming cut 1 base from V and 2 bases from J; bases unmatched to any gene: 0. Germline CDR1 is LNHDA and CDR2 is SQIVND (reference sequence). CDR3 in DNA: TGTGCCAGTAGTATAGGACTAGCGGGAGCCTACAATGAGCAGTTCTTC. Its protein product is CASSIGLAGAYNEQFF.

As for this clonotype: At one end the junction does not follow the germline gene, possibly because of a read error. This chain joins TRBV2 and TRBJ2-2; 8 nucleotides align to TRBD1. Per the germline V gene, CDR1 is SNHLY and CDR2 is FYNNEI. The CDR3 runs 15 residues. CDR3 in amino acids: CASSGQGAYTGELLF. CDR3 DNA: TGTGCCAGCAGTGGCCAGGGGGCGTACACCGGGGAGCTGTTATTT.

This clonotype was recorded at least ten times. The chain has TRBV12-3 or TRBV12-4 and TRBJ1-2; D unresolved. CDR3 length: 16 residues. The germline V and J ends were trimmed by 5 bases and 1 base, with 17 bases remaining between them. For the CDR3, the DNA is TGTGCCAGCAGTCCCGGACGCATACTCTTTAACTATGGCTACACCTTC. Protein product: CASSPGRILFNYGYTF.

The chain's CDR3 is CASTHTVSAGETQYF. The CDR3, as DNA: TGTGCCAGCACCCACACGGTCTCGGCAGGGGAGACCCAGTACTTC. The V and J genes are TRBV3-1 and TRBJ2-5; D may be TRBD1 (5 bases). The CDR3 is 15 amino acids. The V gene's germline CDR1 is LGHDT and CDR2 YNNKEL (reference sequence). Trimming pared 7 bases from V and 5 bases from J, leaving 20 bases between.

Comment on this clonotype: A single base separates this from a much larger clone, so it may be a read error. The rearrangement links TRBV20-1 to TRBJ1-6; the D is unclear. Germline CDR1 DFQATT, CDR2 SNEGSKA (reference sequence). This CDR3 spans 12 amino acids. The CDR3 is CSARAGNLPLHF. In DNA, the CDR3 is TGCAGTGCTAGAGCTGGAAATTTACCCCTCCACTTT.

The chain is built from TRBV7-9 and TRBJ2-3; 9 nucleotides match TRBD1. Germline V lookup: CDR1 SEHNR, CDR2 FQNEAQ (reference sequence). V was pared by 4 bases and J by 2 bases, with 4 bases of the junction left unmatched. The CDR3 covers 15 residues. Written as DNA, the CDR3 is TGTGCCAGCAGCTCAACAGGGGGCCCCACAGATACGCAGTATTTT. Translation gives CASSSTGGPTDTQYF.

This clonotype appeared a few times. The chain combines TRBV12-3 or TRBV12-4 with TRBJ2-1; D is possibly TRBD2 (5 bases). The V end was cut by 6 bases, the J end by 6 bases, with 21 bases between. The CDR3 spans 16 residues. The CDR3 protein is CASSPVRWGETNEQFF. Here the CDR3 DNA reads TGTGCCAGCAGCCCGGTAAGATGGGGAGAGACCAATGAGCAGTTCTTC.

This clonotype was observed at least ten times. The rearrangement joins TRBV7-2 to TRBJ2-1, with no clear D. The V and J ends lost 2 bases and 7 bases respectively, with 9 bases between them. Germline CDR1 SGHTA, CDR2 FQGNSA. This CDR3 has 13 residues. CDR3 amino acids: CASSLTATNEQFF. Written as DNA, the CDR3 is TGTGCCAGCAGCTTAACGGCAACAAATGAGCAGTTCTTC.

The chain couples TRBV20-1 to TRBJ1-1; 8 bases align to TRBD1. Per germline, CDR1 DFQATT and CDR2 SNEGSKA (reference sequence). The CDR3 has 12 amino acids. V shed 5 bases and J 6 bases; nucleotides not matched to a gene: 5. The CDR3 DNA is TGCAGTGCTTCACAGGGGGGCTCTGAAGCTTTCTTT. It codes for CSASQGGSEAFF.

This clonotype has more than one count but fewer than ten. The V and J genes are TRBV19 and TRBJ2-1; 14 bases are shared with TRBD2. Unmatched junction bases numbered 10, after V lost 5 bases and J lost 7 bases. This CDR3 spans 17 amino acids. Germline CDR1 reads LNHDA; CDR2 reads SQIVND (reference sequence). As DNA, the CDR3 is TGTGCCAGTAGTGCGACTAGCGGGAGGGCCCTAGGAAATGAGCAGTTCTTC. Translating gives CASSATSGRALGNEQFF.

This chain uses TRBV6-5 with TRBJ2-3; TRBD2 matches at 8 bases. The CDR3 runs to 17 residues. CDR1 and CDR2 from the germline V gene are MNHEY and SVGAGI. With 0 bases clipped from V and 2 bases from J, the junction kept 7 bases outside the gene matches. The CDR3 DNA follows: TGTGCCAGCAGTTACTCCCCAGCGGGGGCTTACACAGATACGCAGTATTTT. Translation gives CASSYSPAGAYTDTQYF.

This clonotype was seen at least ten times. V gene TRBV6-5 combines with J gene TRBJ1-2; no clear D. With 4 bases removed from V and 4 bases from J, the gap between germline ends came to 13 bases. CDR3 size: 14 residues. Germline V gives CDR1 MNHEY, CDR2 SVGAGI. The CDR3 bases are TGTGCCAGCAGTTCCTCGACCATTTTCTATGGCTACACCTTC. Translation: CASSSSTIFYGYTF.

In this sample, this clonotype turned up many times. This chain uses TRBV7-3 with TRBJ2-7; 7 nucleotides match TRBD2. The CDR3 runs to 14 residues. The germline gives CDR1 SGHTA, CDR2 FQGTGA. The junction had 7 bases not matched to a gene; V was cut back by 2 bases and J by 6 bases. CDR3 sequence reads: CASSLFPGGGEQYF. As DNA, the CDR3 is TGTGCCAGCAGCTTATTCCCGGGAGGCGGCGAGCAGTACTTC.

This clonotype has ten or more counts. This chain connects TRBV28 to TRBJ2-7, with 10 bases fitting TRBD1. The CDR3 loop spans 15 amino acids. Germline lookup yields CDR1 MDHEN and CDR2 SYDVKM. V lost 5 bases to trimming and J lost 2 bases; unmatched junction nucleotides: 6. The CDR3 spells CASSVMGQGTYEQYF. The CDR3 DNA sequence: TGTGCCAGCAGTGTTATGGGACAGGGGACCTACGAGCAGTACTTC.

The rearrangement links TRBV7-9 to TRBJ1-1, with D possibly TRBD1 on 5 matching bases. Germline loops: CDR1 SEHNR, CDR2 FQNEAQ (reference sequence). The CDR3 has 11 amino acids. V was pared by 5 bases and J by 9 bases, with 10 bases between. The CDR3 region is CASSLGAQAFF. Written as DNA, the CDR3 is TGTGCCAGCAGCCTAGGGGCCCAAGCTTTCTTT.

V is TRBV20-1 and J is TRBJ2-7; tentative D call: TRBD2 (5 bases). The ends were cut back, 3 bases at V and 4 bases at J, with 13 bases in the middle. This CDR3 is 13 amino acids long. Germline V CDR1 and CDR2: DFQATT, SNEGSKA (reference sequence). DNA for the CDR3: TGCAGTGCTAGCGCGGGTCACGGGTACGAGCAGTACTTC. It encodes CSASAGHGYEQYF.

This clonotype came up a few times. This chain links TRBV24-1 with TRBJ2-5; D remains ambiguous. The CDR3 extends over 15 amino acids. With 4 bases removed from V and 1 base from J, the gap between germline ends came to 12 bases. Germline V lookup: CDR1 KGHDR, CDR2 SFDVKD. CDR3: CATSEGPRSQETQYF. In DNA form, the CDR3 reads TGTGCCACCAGTGAAGGGCCTCGGTCCCAAGAGACCCAGTACTTC.

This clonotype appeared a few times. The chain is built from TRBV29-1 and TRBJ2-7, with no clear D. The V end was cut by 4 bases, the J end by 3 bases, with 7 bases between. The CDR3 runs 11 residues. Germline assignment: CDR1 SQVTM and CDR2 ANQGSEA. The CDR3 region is CSVVVGYEQYF. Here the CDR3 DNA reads TGCAGCGTTGTAGTCGGCTACGAGCAGTACTTC.

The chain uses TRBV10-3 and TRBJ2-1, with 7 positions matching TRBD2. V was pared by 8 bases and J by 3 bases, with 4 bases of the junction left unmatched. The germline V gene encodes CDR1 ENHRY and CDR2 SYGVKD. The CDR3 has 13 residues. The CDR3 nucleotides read TGTGCCATCGGTTCTAGCGGCTACAATGAGCAGTTCTTC. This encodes CAIGSSGYNEQFF.

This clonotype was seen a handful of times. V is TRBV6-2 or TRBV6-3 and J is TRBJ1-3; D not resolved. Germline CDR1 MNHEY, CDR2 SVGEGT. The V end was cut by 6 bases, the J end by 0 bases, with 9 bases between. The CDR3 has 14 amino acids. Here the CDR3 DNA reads TGTGCCAGCAGCGGATCTAACTCTGGAAACACCATATATTTT. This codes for CASSGSNSGNTIYF.

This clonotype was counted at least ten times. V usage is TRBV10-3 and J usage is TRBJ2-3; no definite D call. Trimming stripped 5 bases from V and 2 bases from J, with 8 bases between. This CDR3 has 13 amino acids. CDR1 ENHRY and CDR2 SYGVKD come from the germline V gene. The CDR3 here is CAISPGTTDTQYF. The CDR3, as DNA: TGTGCCATCAGTCCCGGAACCACAGATACGCAGTATTTT.

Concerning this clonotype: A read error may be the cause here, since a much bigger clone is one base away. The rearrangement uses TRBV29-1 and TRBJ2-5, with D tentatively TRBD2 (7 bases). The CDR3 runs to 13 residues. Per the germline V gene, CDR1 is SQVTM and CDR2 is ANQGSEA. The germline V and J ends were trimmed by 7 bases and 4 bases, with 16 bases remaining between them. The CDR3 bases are TGCAGCGGAGAGACAGGCGGGGGAGAGACCCAGTACTTC. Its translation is CSGETGGGETQYF.

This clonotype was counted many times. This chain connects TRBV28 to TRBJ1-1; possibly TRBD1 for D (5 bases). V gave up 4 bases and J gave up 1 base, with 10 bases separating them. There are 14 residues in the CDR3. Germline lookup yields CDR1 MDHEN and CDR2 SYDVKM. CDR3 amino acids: CASSYGAPNTEAFF. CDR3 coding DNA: TGTGCCAGCAGTTATGGGGCCCCGAACACTGAAGCTTTCTTT. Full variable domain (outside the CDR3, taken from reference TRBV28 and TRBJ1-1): DVKVTQSSRYLVKRTGEKVFLECVQDMDHENMFWYRQDPGLGLRLIYFSYDVKMKEKGDIPEGYSVSREKKERFSLILESASTNQTSMYLCASSYGAPNTEAFFGQGTRLTVV.

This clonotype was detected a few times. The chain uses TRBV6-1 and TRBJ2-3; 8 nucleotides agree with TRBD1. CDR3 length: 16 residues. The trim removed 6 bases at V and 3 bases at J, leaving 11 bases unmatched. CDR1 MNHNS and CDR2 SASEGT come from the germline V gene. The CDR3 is CASRAPRGRLTDTQYF. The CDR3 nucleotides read TGTGCCAGCAGGGCACCCAGGGGGCGCTTAACAGATACGCAGTATTTT.

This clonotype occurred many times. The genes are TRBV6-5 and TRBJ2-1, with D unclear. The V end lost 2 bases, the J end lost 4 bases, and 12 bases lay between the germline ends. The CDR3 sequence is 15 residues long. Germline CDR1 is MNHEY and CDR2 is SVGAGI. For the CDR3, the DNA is TGTGCCAGCAGTTACGACCCCAGTCTGTACAATGAGCAGTTCTTC. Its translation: CASSYDPSLYNEQFF.

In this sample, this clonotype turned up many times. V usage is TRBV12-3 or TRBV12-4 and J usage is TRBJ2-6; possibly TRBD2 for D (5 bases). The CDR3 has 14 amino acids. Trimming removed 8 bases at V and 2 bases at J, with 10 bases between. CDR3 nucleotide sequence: TGTGCCAGCCGGGATCCCACTGGGGCCAACGTCCTGACTTTC. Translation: CASRDPTGANVLTF.

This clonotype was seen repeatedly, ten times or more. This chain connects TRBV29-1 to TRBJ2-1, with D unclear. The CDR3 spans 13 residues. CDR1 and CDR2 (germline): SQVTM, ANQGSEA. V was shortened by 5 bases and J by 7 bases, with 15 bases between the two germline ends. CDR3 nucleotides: TGCAGCGTTCCCTCGCCGGGTGGAAATGAGCAGTTCTTC. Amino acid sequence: CSVPSPGGNEQFF.